This passage covers 27 T cell receptor beta chains from one sample sequenced in a study of T cells in Graves' hyperthyroidism and ophthalmopathy. Regions amplified from RNA transcripts were the TCR beta CDR3 regions. The HTBI primer set served for first-round RT-PCR of the TCR CDR3. TCRdb used MiXCR to reprocess the multiplex PCR reads, holding one entry per CDR3 protein. This sample has fewer than 110,000 distinct CDR3 sequences, with around a sixth found just once. Sequences were obtained from blood. Receptors were obtained from a woman aged 45-65 years with Graves' hyperthyroidism.

This clonotype has a count of ten or more. The J gene is TRBJ1-5, the V gene TRBV12-3 or TRBV12-4; weak D call: TRBD1 (6 bases). V dropped 2 bases and J dropped 4 bases, with 15 bases sitting between them. CDR3 length: 16 residues. CDR3 region: CASSLWRGNSNQPQHF. CDR3 bases: TGTGCCAGCAGTTTATGGAGGGGGAATTCGAATCAGCCCCAGCATTTT.

Remarks on this clonotype: This may be a read error, as it is one base from a much larger clone. The chain couples TRBV12-3 or TRBV12-4 to TRBJ2-3, with 14 nucleotides matching TRBD2. This CDR3 is built from 15 residues. CDR3: CASRGLAGVRDTQCF. The CDR3 DNA reads TGTGCCAGCAGGGGACTAGCGGGAGTTAGGGATACGCAGTGTTTT.

Details on this clonotype: This may arise from a read error, as a much more abundant clone is one base away. CDR3 loop: CASSEVSGELFF. Here the CDR3 DNA reads TGTGCCAGCAGTGAGGTTTCCGGGGAGCTGTTTTTT. J is TRBJ2-2 and V is TRBV27; no definite D call. The CDR3 loop spans 12 amino acids. Trimming left V 5 bases short and J 6 bases short, with 7 bases between. Per germline, CDR1 MNHEY and CDR2 SMNVEV (reference sequence).

This clonotype has a count of ten or more. The chain employs TRBV6-1 and TRBJ2-7; D may be TRBD1 (6 bases). Germline-derived CDR1 and CDR2 are MNHNS and SASEGT. V dropped 6 bases and J dropped 4 bases, with 13 bases sitting between them. The CDR3 is 13 residues long. The CDR3 DNA reads as TGTGCCAGCAGCCCCGCACAGGGATACGAGCAGTACTTC. Protein: CASSPAQGYEQYF.

This clonotype was seen at least ten times. The chain carries TRBV25-1 and TRBJ2-7; D is possibly TRBD2 (6 bases). This CDR3 spans 15 amino acids. Germline V lookup: CDR1 MGHDK, CDR2 SYGVNS. The V end lost 2 bases, the J end lost 0 bases, and 11 bases lay between the germline ends. The CDR3 loop is CASSEEGSGSYEQYF. Here the CDR3 DNA reads TGTGCCAGCAGTGAAGAGGGTAGCGGCTCCTACGAGCAGTACTTC.

This clonotype was found a few times. CDR3 region: CSGGQGFYEQYF. In nucleotides, the CDR3 is TGCAGTGGGGGACAGGGGTTCTACGAGCAGTACTTC. This chain links TRBV20-1 with TRBJ2-7, with 10 bases lining up with TRBD1. This CDR3 comprises 12 residues. The junction had 3 bases not matched to a gene; V was cut back by 7 bases and J by 3 bases. CDR1 is DFQATT, CDR2 SNEGSKA, per germline (reference sequence).

This clonotype was seen many times. The V and J genes are TRBV7-8 and TRBJ2-5, with 7 bases lining up with TRBD2. CDR3 size: 15 residues. V lost 1 base, J lost 5 bases, and 7 bases stayed unmatched. CDR1 and CDR2 from the germline V gene are SGHVS and FQNEAQ. The CDR3 DNA is TGTGCCAGCAGCTTAGTAGTGGGGGGAGGGGAGACCCAGTACTTC. Translation gives CASSLVVGGGETQYF.

This clonotype showed up many times. This rearrangement joins TRBV11-1 to TRBJ2-1; D possibly corresponds to TRBD2 (6 bases). With 7 bases removed from V and 4 bases from J, the gap between germline ends came to 23 bases. Germline CDR1 reads SGHAT; CDR2 reads FQDESV (reference sequence). The length of the CDR3 is 17 residues. CDR3 sequence: CASTPDPVGGTYNEQFF. CDR3 sequence (DNA): TGTGCCAGCACCCCGGACCCGGTTGGGGGGACGTACAATGAGCAGTTCTTC.

This clonotype was seen many times. The gene calls are TRBV10-3 and TRBJ2-1; D call uncertain. The germline V gene has CDR1 ENHRY and CDR2 SYGVKD. Trimming pared 4 bases from V and 1 base from J, leaving 5 bases between. The CDR3 is made up of 13 amino acids. In DNA form, the CDR3 reads TGTGCCATCAGTGTACAGTCCTACAATGAGCAGTTCTTC. It specifies CAISVQSYNEQFF.

This rearrangement joins TRBV12-3 or TRBV12-4 to TRBJ2-2, with 11 bases fitting TRBD2. Losses at the gene ends were 3 bases for V and 0 bases for J; bases not matched to a gene: 3. The CDR3 totals 17 residues. The DNA of the CDR3 is TGTGCCAGCAGTTTGGTAGCGGGAGGGGCGAACACCGGGGAGCTGTTTTTT. Translated: CASSLVAGGANTGELFF.

In this sample, this clonotype turned up many times. The V and J genes are TRBV20-1 and TRBJ2-7; D is perhaps TRBD1 (6 bases). CDR3 length: 15 amino acids. Germline-derived CDR1 and CDR2 are DFQATT and SNEGSKA (reference sequence). Trimming took 0 bases from V and 6 from J, leaving 18 bases between them. Written as DNA, the CDR3 is TGCAGTGCTAGAGAAGGTTTACAGGGCTGGGGCGAGCAGTACTTC. It specifies CSAREGLQGWGEQYF.

Many counts were recorded for this clonotype. This chain connects TRBV7-9 to TRBJ2-1, with TRBD2 matching 10 bases. This CDR3 is built from 18 residues. Germline loops: CDR1 SEHNR, CDR2 FQNEAQ (reference sequence). V trimming: 5 bases; J trimming: 1 base; junction bases outside the gene matches: 11. CDR3: CASSHPITAGGSYNEQFF. CDR3 in DNA: TGTGCCAGCAGCCACCCAATAACAGCGGGGGGGTCCTACAATGAGCAGTTCTTC.

The J gene is TRBJ1-6, the V gene TRBV5-1; 9 nucleotides line up with TRBD1. Germline lookup yields CDR1 SGHRS and CDR2 YFSETQ. The CDR3 covers 15 residues. With V trimmed by 2 bases and J by 8 bases, 5 bases remained unmatched. CDR3 DNA: TGCGCCAGCAGCTTTTCTCGACAGGGGGATTCACCCCTCCACTTT. This codes for CASSFSRQGDSPLHF.

This clonotype was counted many times. The rearrangement joins TRBV2 to TRBJ2-1; TRBD2 might be the D (6 bases). V was shortened by 3 bases and J by 6 bases, with 18 bases between the two germline ends. The germline CDR1 and CDR2 sequences are SNHLY and FYNNEI. The CDR3 has 16 amino acids. Here the CDR3 DNA reads TGTGCCAGCAGTGAGTTCGTGCGGGATGGCCTCAATGAGCAGTTCTTC. It encodes CASSEFVRDGLNEQFF. The full variable domain, rest sourced from reference TRBV2 and TRBJ2-1, is EPEVTQTPSHQVTQMGQEVILRCVPISNHLYFYWYRQILGQKVEFLVSFYNNEISEKSEIFDDQFSVERPDGSNFTLKIRSTKLEDSAMYFCASSEFVRDGLNEQFFGPGTRLTVL.

The V gene is TRBV18, the J gene TRBJ2-7; 9 nucleotides agree with TRBD1. The CDR3 loop spans 14 amino acids. V was pared by 5 bases and J by 4 bases, with 6 bases of the junction left unmatched. Germline V gives CDR1 KGHSH, CDR2 LQKENI. CDR3 bases: TGTGCCAGCTCATCGGGACAGGGTGGATACGAGCAGTACTTC. Residues: CASSSGQGGYEQYF. The whole variable domain, remainder taken from reference TRBV18 and TRBJ2-7, is NAGVMQNPRHLVRRRGQEARLRCSPMKGHSHVYWYRQLPEEGLKFMVYLQKENIIDESGMPKERFSAEFPKEGPSILRIQQVVRGDSAAYFCASSSGQGGYEQYFGPGTRLTVT.

The sample holds many counts of this clonotype. The chain employs TRBV5-1 and TRBJ2-2, with D possibly being TRBD1 or TRBD2 (5 bases each). The CDR3 consists of 16 residues. Trimming removed 4 bases at V and 2 bases at J, with 15 bases between. The germline CDR1 and CDR2 sequences are SGHRS and YFSETQ. The CDR3 nucleotides are TGCGCCAGCAGCCACCCCGGGACGGGTAACACCGGGGAGCTGTTTTTT. This translates into CASSHPGTGNTGELFF.

V usage is TRBV5-1 and J usage is TRBJ1-2, with D unresolved. This CDR3 is built from 13 residues. The ends were cut back, 0 bases at V and 5 bases at J, with 8 bases in the middle. Germline V lookup: CDR1 SGHRS, CDR2 YFSETQ. CDR3 loop: CASSLDDEYGYTF. DNA of the CDR3: TGCGCCAGCAGCTTGGATGACGAATATGGCTACACCTTC.

This clonotype was picked up many times. The genes are TRBV12-3 or TRBV12-4 and TRBJ2-1, with a possible D match to TRBD2 (6 bases). V was pared by 6 bases and J by 7 bases, with 19 bases between. The CDR3 covers 15 residues. The CDR3 reads CASSEDGGRANEQFF. CDR3 sequence (DNA): TGTGCCAGCAGCGAGGATGGAGGGAGAGCGAATGAGCAGTTCTTC.

This chain links TRBV7-3 with TRBJ2-1; possibly TRBD1 for D (5 bases). The CDR3 totals 15 residues. V dropped 1 base and J dropped 7 bases, with 14 bases sitting between them. Germline V CDR1 and CDR2: SGHTA, FQGTGA. This chain's CDR3 is CASSLRQGGRNEQFF. CDR3 DNA: TGTGCCAGCAGCTTAAGGCAGGGTGGGCGGAATGAGCAGTTCTTC.

This clonotype was seen ten or more times. CDR3 region: CSAPLGQGTDTQYF. CDR3 nucleotides: TGCAGTGCACCCTTAGGGCAGGGCACAGATACGCAGTATTTT. The chain uses TRBV20-1 and TRBJ2-3; D is unresolved. CDR1 and CDR2 (germline): DFQATT, SNEGSKA (reference sequence). The CDR3 contains 14 residues. The V end lost 6 bases, the J end lost 1 base, and 14 bases lay between the germline ends.

This clonotype was observed a few times. V is TRBV14 and J is TRBJ2-5, with 8 bases that match TRBD1. From germline, CDR1 is SGHDN and CDR2 FVKESK. CDR3 length: 15 residues. Unmatched junction bases numbered 12, after V lost 8 bases and J lost 4 bases. The CDR3 protein is CASQRWTGMGETQYF. For the CDR3, the DNA is TGTGCCAGCCAGCGGTGGACAGGGATGGGAGAGACCCAGTACTTC.

This chain connects TRBV5-1 to TRBJ1-1; D is uncertain. CDR1 is SGHRS, CDR2 YFSETQ, per germline. The CDR3 is made up of 13 amino acids. V was clipped by 2 bases and J by 4 bases, with 9 bases between them. CDR3 DNA: TGCGCCAGCAGCTTAGAACTCCTCACTGAAGCTTTCTTT. Translation gives CASSLELLTEAFF.

The chain uses TRBV19 and TRBJ2-2, with a weak D call TRBD1 (7 bases). This CDR3 contains 15 residues. Looked up from germline, CDR1 is LNHDA and CDR2 is SQIVND (reference sequence). Trimming removed 5 bases from V and 3 bases from J, with 13 bases in between. The CDR3 DNA reads TGTGCCAGTAGTCCGCAGGGGGGATACACCGGGGAGCTGTTTTTT. Translated: CASSPQGGYTGELFF.

This clonotype was picked up one time. V gene TRBV15 combines with J gene TRBJ1-1; D unresolved. V gave up 0 bases and J gave up 0 bases, with 8 bases separating them. CDR1 and CDR2 from the germline V gene are LNHNV and YYDKDF (reference sequence). This CDR3 has 15 amino acids. DNA of the CDR3: TGTGCCACCAGCAGAGACCGGGGTTTGAACACTGAAGCTTTCTTT. It codes for CATSRDRGLNTEAFF.

This clonotype was seen a handful of times. The chain combines TRBV11-2 with TRBJ2-1; weak D call: TRBD2 (7 bases). Per germline, CDR1 SGHAT and CDR2 FQNNGV. The V and J ends lost 8 bases and 6 bases respectively, with 20 bases between them. This CDR3 contains 15 residues. The CDR3 DNA sequence: TGTGCCAGCTGGAGGGGGGCGGGAGAAATCAATGAGCAGTTCTTC. Encoded protein: CASWRGAGEINEQFF. Full variable domain (remainder filled in from reference TRBV11-2 and TRBJ2-1): EAGVAQSPRYKIIEKRQSVAFWCNPISGHATLYWYQQILGQGPKLLIQFQNNGVVDDSQLPKDRFSAERLKGVDSTLKIQPAKLEDSAVYLCASWRGAGEINEQFFGPGTRLTVL.

The sample holds many counts of this clonotype. J is TRBJ2-1 and V is TRBV4-2; 8 bases match TRBD1. V was clipped by 4 bases and J by 6 bases; unmatched bases: 14. Germline CDR1 and CDR2: LGHNA and YNFKEQ. The CDR3 has 17 residues. DNA of the CDR3: TGTGCCAGCAGCCTTCGATTAGGCCAGGGGGCGCGCAATGAGCAGTTCTTC. Its translation: CASSLRLGQGARNEQFF.

This chain uses TRBV10-3 with TRBJ2-7, with 8 bases lining up with TRBD1. This CDR3 contains 13 residues. CDR1 is ENHRY, CDR2 SYGVKD, per germline. J lost 4 bases, V lost 3 bases, and 2 bases had no gene match. The CDR3 bases are TGTGCCATCAGTGAAGACAGGGGTTACGAGCAGTACTTC. Translation gives CAISEDRGYEQYF.